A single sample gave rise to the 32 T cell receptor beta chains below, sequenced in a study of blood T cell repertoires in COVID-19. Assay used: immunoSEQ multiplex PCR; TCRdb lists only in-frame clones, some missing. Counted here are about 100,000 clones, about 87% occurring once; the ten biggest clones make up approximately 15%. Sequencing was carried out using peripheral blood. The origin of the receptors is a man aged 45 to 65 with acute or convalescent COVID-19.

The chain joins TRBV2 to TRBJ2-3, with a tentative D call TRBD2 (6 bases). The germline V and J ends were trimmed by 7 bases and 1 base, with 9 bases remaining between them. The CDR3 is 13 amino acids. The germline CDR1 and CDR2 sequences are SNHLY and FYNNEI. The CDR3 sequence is CASNSGRTDTQYF. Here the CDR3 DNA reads TGTGCCAGCAATAGCGGTCGCACAGATACGCAGTATTTT. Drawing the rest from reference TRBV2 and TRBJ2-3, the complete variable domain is EPEVTQTPSHQVTQMGQEVILRCVPISNHLYFYWYRQILGQKVEFLVSFYNNEISEKSEIFDDQFSVERPDGSNFTLKIRSTKLEDSAMYFCASNSGRTDTQYFGPGTRLTVL.

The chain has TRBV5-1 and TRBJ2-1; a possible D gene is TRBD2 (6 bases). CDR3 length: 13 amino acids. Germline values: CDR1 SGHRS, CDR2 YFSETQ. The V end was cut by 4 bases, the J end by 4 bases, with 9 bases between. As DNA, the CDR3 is TGCGCCAGCAGCCGGGACTCGTACAATGAGCAGTTCTTC. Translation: CASSRDSYNEQFF. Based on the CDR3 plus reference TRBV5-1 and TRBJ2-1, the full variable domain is KAGVTQTPRYLIKTRGQQVTLSCSPISGHRSVSWYQQTPGQGLQFLFEYFSETQRNKGNFPGRFSGRQFSNSRSEMNVSTLELGDSALYLCASSRDSYNEQFFGPGTRLTVL.

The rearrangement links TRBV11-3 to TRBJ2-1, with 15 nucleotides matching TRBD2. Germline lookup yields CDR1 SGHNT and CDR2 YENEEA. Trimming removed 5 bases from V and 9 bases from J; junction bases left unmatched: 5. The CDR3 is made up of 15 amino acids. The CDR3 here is CASSLGLAGGLEQFF. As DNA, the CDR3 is TGTGCCAGCAGCCTAGGACTAGCGGGAGGGCTTGAGCAGTTCTTC.

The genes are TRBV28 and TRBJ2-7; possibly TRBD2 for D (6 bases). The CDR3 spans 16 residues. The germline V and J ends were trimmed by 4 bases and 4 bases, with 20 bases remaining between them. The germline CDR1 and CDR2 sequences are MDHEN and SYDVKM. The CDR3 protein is CASSSPGSTSMYEQYF. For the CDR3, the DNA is TGTGCCAGCAGTTCCCCTGGGTCGACTAGTATGTACGAGCAGTACTTC.

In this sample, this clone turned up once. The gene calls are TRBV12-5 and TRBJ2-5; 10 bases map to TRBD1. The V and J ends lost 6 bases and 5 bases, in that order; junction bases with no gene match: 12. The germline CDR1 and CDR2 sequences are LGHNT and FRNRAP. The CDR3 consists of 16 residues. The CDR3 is CASGALPGQGMETQYF. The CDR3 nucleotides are TGTGCTAGTGGGGCCCTCCCGGGACAGGGGATGGAGACCCAGTACTTC. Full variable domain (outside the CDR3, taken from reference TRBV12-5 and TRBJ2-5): DARVTQTPRHKVTEMGQEVTMRCQPILGHNTVFWYRQTMMQGLELLAYFRNRAPLDDSGMPKDRFSAEMPDATLATLKIQPSEPRDSAVYFCASGALPGQGMETQYFGPGTRLLVL.

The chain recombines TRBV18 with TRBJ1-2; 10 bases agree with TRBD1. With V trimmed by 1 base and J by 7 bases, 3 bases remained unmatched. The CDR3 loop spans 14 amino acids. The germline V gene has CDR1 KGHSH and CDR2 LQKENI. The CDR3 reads CASSPRQGAGGYTF. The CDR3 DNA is TGTGCCAGCTCACCACGACAGGGGGCTGGTGGCTACACCTTC.

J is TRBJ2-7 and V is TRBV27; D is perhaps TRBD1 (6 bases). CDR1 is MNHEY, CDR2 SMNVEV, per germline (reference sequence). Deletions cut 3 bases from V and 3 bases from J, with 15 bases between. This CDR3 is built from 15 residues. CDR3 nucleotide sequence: TGTGCCAGCAGTTTCAGGGGCCCGGATGGCTACGAGCAGTACTTC. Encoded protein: CASSFRGPDGYEQYF.

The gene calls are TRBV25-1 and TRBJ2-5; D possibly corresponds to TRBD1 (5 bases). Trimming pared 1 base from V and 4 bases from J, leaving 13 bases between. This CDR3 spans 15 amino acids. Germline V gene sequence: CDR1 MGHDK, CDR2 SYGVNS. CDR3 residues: CASSESRQGTETQYF. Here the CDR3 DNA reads TGTGCCAGCAGTGAATCGCGGCAGGGTACAGAGACCCAGTACTTC.

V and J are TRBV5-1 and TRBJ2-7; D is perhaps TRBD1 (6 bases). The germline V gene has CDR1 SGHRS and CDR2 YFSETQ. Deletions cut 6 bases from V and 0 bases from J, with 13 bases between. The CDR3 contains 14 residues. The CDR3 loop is CASKPLDSSYEQYF. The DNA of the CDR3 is TGCGCCAGCAAGCCGCTGGACAGCTCCTACGAGCAGTACTTC.

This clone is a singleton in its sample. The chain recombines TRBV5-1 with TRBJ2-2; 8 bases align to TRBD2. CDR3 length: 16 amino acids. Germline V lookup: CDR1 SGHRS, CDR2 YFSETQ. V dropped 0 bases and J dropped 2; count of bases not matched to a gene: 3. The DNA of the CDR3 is TGCGCCAGCAGCTTGGGAACTAGCGGAAACACCGGGGAGCTGTTTTTT. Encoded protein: CASSLGTSGNTGELFF.

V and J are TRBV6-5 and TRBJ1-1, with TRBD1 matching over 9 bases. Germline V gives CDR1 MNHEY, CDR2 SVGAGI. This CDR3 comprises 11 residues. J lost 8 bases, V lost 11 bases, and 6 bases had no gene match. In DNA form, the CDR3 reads TGTGCCGCCCGGGACAGGGAAGAAGCTTTCTTT. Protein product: CAARDREEAFF.

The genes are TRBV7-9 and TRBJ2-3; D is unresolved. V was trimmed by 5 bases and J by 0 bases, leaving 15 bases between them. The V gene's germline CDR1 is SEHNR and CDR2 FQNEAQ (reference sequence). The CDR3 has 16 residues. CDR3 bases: TGTGCCAGCAGCCGAACCCACCTATCTAGCACAGATACGCAGTATTTT. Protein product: CASSRTHLSSTDTQYF.

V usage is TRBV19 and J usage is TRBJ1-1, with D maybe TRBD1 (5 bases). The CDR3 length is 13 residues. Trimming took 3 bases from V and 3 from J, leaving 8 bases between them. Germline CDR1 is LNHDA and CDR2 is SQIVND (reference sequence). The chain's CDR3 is CASSIREDTEAFF. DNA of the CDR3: TGTGCCAGTAGTATCAGGGAGGACACTGAAGCTTTCTTT.

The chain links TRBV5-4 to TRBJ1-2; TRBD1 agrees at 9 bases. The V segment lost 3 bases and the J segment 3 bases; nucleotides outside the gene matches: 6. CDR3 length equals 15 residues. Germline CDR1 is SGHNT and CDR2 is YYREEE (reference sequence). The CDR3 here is CASSSWTGEDYGYTF. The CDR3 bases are TGTGCCAGCAGCTCTTGGACAGGGGAGGACTATGGCTACACCTTC. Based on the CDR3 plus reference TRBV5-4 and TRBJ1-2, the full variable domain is ETGVTQSPTHLIKTRGQQVTLRCSSQSGHNTVSWYQQALGQGPQFIFQYYREEENGRGNFPPRFSGLQFPNYSSELNVNALELDDSALYLCASSSWTGEDYGYTFGSGTRLTVV.

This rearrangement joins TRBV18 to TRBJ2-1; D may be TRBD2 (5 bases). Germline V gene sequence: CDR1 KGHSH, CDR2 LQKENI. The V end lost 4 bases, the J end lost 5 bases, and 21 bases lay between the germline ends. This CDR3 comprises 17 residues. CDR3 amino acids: CASSRADREDWNNEQFF. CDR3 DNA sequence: TGTGCCAGCTCACGGGCGGATAGAGAGGACTGGAACAATGAGCAGTTCTTC.

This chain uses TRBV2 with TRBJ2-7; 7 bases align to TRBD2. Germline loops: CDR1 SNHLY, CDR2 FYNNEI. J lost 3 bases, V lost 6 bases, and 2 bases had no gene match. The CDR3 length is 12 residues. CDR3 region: CASRASGYEQYF. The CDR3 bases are TGTGCCAGCAGGGCTAGCGGCTACGAGCAGTACTTC.

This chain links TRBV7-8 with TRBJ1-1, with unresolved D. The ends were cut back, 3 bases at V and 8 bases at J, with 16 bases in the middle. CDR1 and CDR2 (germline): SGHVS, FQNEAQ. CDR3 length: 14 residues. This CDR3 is CASSLHLTSSEAFF. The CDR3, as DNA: TGTGCCAGCAGCTTGCACCTGACAAGTTCGGAAGCTTTCTTT.

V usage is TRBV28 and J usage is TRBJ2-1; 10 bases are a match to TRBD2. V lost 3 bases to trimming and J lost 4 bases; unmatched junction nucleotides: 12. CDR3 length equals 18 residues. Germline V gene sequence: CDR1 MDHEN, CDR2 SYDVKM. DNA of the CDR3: TGTGCCAGCAGTTTCCGTGGGCTAGCGGGAGTTCGGTACAATGAGCAGTTCTTC. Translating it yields CASSFRGLAGVRYNEQFF. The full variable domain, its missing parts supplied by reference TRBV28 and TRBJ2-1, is DVKVTQSSRYLVKRTGEKVFLECVQDMDHENMFWYRQDPGLGLRLIYFSYDVKMKEKGDIPEGYSVSREKKERFSLILESASTNQTSMYLCASSFRGLAGVRYNEQFFGPGTRLTVL.

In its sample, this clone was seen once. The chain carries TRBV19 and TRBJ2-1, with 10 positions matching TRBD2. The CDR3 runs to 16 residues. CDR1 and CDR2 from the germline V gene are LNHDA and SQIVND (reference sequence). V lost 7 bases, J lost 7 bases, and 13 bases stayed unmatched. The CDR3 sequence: CASTRSSGREWNEQFF. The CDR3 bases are TGTGCCAGTACCCGGTCTAGCGGGAGAGAGTGGAATGAGCAGTTCTTC.

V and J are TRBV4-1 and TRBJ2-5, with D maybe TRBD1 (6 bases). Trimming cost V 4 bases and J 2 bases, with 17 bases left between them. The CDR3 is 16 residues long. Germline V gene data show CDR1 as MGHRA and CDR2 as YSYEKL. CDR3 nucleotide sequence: TGCGCCAGCAGCCGGTCTGCGACAGGACCGCAAGAGACCCAGTACTTC. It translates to CASSRSATGPQETQYF.

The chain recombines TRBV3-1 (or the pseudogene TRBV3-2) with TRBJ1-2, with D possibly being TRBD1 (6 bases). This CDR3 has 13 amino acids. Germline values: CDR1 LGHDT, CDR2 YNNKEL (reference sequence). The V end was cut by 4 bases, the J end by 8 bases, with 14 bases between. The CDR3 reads CASSRPGVRGYTF. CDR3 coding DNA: TGTGCCAGCAGCCGCCCAGGGGTACGAGGCTACACCTTC.

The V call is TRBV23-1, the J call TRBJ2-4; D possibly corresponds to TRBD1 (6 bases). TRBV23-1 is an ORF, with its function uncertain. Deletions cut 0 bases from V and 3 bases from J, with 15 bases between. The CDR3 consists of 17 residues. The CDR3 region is CASSQSGAGAYKNIQYF. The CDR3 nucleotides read TGCGCCAGCAGTCAATCAGGGGCAGGGGCTTACAAAAACATTCAGTACTTC.

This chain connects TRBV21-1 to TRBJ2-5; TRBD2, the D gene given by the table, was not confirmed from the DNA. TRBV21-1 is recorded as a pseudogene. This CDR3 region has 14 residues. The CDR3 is CASSKGRGEKTQYF. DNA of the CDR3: TGTGCCAGCAGCAAAGGGCGGGGGGAGAAGACCCAGTACTTC.

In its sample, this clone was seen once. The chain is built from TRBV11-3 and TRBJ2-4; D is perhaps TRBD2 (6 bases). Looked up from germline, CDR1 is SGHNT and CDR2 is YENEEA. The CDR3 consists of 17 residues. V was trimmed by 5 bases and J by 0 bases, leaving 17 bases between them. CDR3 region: CASSPWTGTSAKNIQYF. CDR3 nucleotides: TGTGCCAGCAGCCCCTGGACCGGGACTTCAGCCAAAAACATTCAGTACTTC. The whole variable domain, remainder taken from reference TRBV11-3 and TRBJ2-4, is EAGVVQSPRYKIIEKKQPVAFWCNPISGHNTLYWYLQNLGQGPELLIRYENEEAVDDSQLPKDRFSAERLKGVDSTLKIQPAELGDSAVYLCASSPWTGTSAKNIQYFGAGTRLSVL.

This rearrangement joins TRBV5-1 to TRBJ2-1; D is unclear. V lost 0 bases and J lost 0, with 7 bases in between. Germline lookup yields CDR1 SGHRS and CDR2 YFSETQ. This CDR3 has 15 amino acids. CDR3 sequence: CASSLVAASYNEQFF. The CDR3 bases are TGCGCCAGCAGCTTGGTAGCAGCCTCCTACAATGAGCAGTTCTTC.

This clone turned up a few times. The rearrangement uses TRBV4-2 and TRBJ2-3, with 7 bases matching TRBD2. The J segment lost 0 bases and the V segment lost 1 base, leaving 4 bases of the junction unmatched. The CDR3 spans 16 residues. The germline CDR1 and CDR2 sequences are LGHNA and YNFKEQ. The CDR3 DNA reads TGTGCCAGCAGCCAAGTCCTAGCGGATAGCACAGATACGCAGTATTTT. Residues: CASSQVLADSTDTQYF.

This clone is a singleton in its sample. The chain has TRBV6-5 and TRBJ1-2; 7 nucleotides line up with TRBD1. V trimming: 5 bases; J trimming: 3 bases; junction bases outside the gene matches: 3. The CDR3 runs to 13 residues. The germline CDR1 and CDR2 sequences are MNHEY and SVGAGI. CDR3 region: CASSKGADYGYTF. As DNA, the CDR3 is TGTGCCAGCAGTAAGGGGGCTGACTATGGCTACACCTTC.

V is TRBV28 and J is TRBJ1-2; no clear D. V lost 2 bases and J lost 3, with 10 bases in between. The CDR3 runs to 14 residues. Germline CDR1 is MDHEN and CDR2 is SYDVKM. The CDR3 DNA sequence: TGTGCCAGCAGTTTAGGCAGTCTGGACTATGGCTACACCTTC. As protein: CASSLGSLDYGYTF.

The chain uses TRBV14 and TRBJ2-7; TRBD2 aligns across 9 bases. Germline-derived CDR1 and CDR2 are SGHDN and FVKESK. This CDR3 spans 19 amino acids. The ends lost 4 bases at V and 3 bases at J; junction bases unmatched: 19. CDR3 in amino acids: CASSPSLGLAGLGLYEQYF. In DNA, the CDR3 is TGTGCCAGCAGCCCGTCCCTGGGACTAGCCGGACTCGGGCTCTACGAGCAGTACTTC.

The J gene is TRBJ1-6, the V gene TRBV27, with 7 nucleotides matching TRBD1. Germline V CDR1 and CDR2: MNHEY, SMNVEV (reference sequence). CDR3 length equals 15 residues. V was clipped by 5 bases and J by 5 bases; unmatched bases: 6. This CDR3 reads CASSTWTGDNSPLHF. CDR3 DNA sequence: TGTGCCAGCAGTACATGGACAGGCGATAATTCACCCCTCCACTTT.

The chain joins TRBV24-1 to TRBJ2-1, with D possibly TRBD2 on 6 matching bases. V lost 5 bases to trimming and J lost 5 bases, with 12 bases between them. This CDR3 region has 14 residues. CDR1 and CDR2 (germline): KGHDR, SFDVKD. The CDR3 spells CATSVAGPNNEQFF. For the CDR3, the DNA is TGTGCCACCAGTGTGGCGGGACCAAACAATGAGCAGTTCTTC.

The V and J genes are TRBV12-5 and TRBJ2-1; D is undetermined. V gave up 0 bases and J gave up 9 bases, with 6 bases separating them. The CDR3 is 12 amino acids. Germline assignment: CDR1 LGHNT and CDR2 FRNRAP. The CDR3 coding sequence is TGTGCTAGTGGTTTGGTATTCGGTGAGCAGTTCTTC. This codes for CASGLVFGEQFF.